These 23 T cell receptor beta chains came from one sample sequenced in a study of vaccination effects on CD4 cells after COVID-19. TCRdb's copy holds only in-frame clones and misses some; the assay was immunoSEQ multiplex PCR. Of about 73,000 clones listed, less than 75% are singletons. After less than 11 days in culture, the CD4+ T cells were isolated. Either the BNT162b2 or mRNA-1273 vaccine was given to participants in two doses. These receptors' antigens are unknown. Here the sequenced sample was CD4+ T cells from PBMCs cultured without peptide, taken after COVID-19 vaccination. These TCRs come from a human donor who received a COVID-19 vaccine.

The chain is built from TRBV7-2 and TRBJ2-5; 10 bases line up with TRBD2. Losses at the gene ends were 5 bases for V and 1 base for J; bases not matched to a gene: 10. The CDR3 is 17 amino acids. CDR1 is SGHTA and CDR2 is FQGNSA in the germline V gene. The CDR3 reads CASSLTAVAGGQETQYF. Here the CDR3 DNA reads TGTGCCAGCAGCCTCACGGCGGTAGCGGGGGGCCAAGAGACCCAGTACTTC.

This clone has a handful of counts. The CDR3 sequence is CASSGQGSNQPQHF. The CDR3 DNA reads TGTGCCAGCTCAGGCCAGGGGTCAAATCAGCCCCAGCATTTT. The rearrangement links TRBV18 to TRBJ1-5; perhaps TRBD1 as D (6 bases). Germline CDR1 and CDR2: KGHSH and LQKENI. CDR3 length equals 14 residues. Trimming removed 5 bases from V and 4 bases from J, with 12 bases in between.

The CDR3 region is CAITRSPETYEQYV. CDR3 nucleotides: TGTGCCATCACCCGGAGTCCAGAAACCTACGAGCAGTACGTC. The chain employs TRBV24-1 and TRBJ2-7; D is unresolved. CDR1 and CDR2 from the germline V gene are KGHDR and SFDVKD. V was pared by 11 bases and J by 2 bases, with 18 bases between. The CDR3 covers 14 residues.

This clone appeared once. V and J are TRBV3-1 (or the pseudogene TRBV3-2) and TRBJ1-1; no firm D call. V was clipped by 1 base and J by 1 base, with 7 bases between them. From germline, CDR1 is LGHDT and CDR2 YNNKEL (reference sequence). CDR3 length: 14 residues. CDR3 coding DNA: TGTGCCAGCAGCCAAGGGGCAGGGAACACTGAAGCTTTCTTT. This codes for CASSQGAGNTEAFF.

This rearrangement joins TRBV9 to TRBJ1-2, with TRBD1 identical over 8 bases. The CDR3 has 15 residues. Germline CDR1 SGDLS, CDR2 YYNGEE. The trim removed 4 bases at V and 8 bases at J, leaving 13 bases unmatched. CDR3 loop: CASSPRDRTHGGYTF. In DNA, the CDR3 is TGTGCCAGCAGCCCCCGGGACAGGACCCATGGAGGCTACACCTTC.

In this sample, this clone turned up once. The gene calls are TRBV6-4 and TRBJ2-2; maybe TRBD1 (5 bases). Trimming removed 6 bases from V and 5 bases from J, with 13 bases in between. The CDR3 loop spans 14 amino acids. Germline V CDR1 and CDR2: MRHNA, SNTAGT. CDR3 protein: CASRLLSGTGELFF. The CDR3 nucleotides are TGTGCCAGCAGACTACTTTCAGGGACCGGGGAGCTGTTTTTT.

The rearrangement uses TRBV6-1 and TRBJ1-1; a weak D match, TRBD1 (5 bases). The CDR3 covers 13 residues. Germline CDR1 MNHNS, CDR2 SASEGT. Deletions cut 6 bases from V and 0 bases from J, with 8 bases between. CDR3 sequence: CASSGTVNTEAFF. CDR3 nucleotide sequence: TGTGCCAGCAGCGGGACGGTGAACACTGAAGCTTTCTTT.

CDR3: CASSYDGSGANVLTF. The CDR3 region has the DNA TGTGCCAGCAGTTACGACGGCTCTGGGGCCAACGTCCTGACTTTC. The chain couples TRBV27 to TRBJ2-6; no clear D. The CDR3 spans 15 residues. The germline V and J ends were trimmed by 4 bases and 0 bases, with 7 bases remaining between them. Germline CDR1 reads MNHEY; CDR2 reads SMNVEV (reference sequence).

This rearrangement joins TRBV28 to TRBJ1-3; D ambiguous. Germline CDR1 is MDHEN and CDR2 is SYDVKM. There are 14 residues in the CDR3. Trimming took 3 bases from V and 2 from J, leaving 8 bases between them. This CDR3 reads CASSLIWAGNTIYF. CDR3 nucleotides: TGTGCCAGCAGTTTGATTTGGGCTGGAAACACCATATATTTT.

This clone has a handful of counts. The gene calls are TRBV7-3 and TRBJ2-1; 7 bases match TRBD2. Germline values: CDR1 SGHTA, CDR2 FQGTGA. This CDR3 has 12 amino acids. The junction had 1 base not matched to a gene; V was cut back by 3 bases and J by 8 bases. The DNA of the CDR3 is TGTGCCAGCAGCTTTGGGGGGGATGAGCAGTTCTTC. Translated, it gives CASSFGGDEQFF.

V usage is TRBV6-5 and J usage is TRBJ1-2, with 8 bases aligning to TRBD1. This CDR3 contains 13 residues. The trim removed 5 bases at V and 3 bases at J, leaving 2 bases unmatched. Germline loops: CDR1 MNHEY, CDR2 SVGAGI. CDR3 region: CASSMTGDYGYTF. The CDR3 DNA reads TGTGCCAGCAGTATGACAGGGGACTATGGCTACACCTTC.

This clone was counted a few times. This chain uses TRBV27 with TRBJ1-1, with 7 bases fitting TRBD1. The CDR3 has 15 amino acids. The V gene end was trimmed by 5 bases and the J gene end by 5 bases; junction bases not matched to a gene: 11. Germline CDR1 reads MNHEY; CDR2 reads SMNVEV (reference sequence). CDR3 DNA sequence: TGTGCCAGCAGTCCCGGGTTCCAGGGGGAGACTGAAGCTTTCTTT. It is translated as CASSPGFQGETEAFF.

The chain carries TRBV7-3 and TRBJ2-2; perhaps TRBD1 as D (6 bases). This CDR3 has 14 residues. The germline gives CDR1 SGHTA, CDR2 FQGTGA. V was clipped by 3 bases and J by 2 bases, with 7 bases between them. In nucleotides, the CDR3 is TGTGCCAGCAGCTTGGGGACAAACACCGGGGAGCTGTTTTTT. Encoded protein: CASSLGTNTGELFF.

Only one count was recorded for this clone. V is TRBV7-8 and J is TRBJ2-5; D perhaps matches TRBD1 (6 bases). V was clipped by 4 bases and J by 6 bases, with 12 bases between them. The CDR3 has 13 amino acids. CDR1 is SGHVS and CDR2 is FQNEAQ in the germline V gene. CDR3 sequence (DNA): TGTGCCAGCAGCTCCGGGACACTGCAGACCCAGTACTTC. Residues: CASSSGTLQTQYF.

This chain links TRBV29-1 with TRBJ2-1; the D is unclear. V lost 6 bases to trimming and J lost 6 bases, with 12 bases between them. The CDR3 contains 12 residues. Germline CDR1 and CDR2: SQVTM and ANQGSEA. The CDR3: CSVSAGGNEQFF. Written as DNA, the CDR3 is TGCAGCGTCTCTGCCGGTGGCAATGAGCAGTTCTTC.

The genes are TRBV9 and TRBJ1-6, with unresolved D. CDR3 length: 16 residues. Trimming took off 0 bases at V and 6 bases at J, with 13 bases between the two ends. The germline gives CDR1 SGDLS, CDR2 YYNGEE. CDR3 nucleotide sequence: TGTGCCAGCAGCGTAGGAGCGGAGGTATTTAATTCACCCCTCCACTTT. Translating it yields CASSVGAEVFNSPLHF.

V usage is TRBV6-5 and J usage is TRBJ2-3; D remains ambiguous. Between the trimmed V and J ends, which lost 0 bases and 2 bases, there was a span of 6 bases. This CDR3 is built from 14 residues. CDR1 and CDR2 (germline): MNHEY, SVGAGI. The CDR3 protein is CASSYSLITDTQYF. Here the CDR3 DNA reads TGTGCCAGCAGTTACTCCTTGATCACAGATACGCAGTATTTT.

The V and J genes are TRBV27 and TRBJ1-2, with a possible D match to TRBD1 (6 bases). The V and J ends lost 6 bases and 6 bases respectively, with 14 bases between them. The CDR3 covers 13 residues. Germline lookup yields CDR1 MNHEY and CDR2 SMNVEV (reference sequence). The chain's CDR3 is CASRPTGSDGYTF. The CDR3 coding sequence is TGTGCCAGCAGACCTACAGGGTCCGATGGCTACACCTTC.

This clone was observed once. This sequence joins TRBV14 and TRBJ2-7; 8 bases fit TRBD1. After removal of 1 base from V and 5 bases from J, the junction contained 22 bases not matched to a gene. The CDR3 has 20 residues. Germline assignment: CDR1 SGHDN and CDR2 FVKESK. Here the CDR3 DNA reads TGTGCCAGCAGCCAAGCCGGATGGGGCGCCAGGGGGCCTCGGTTTAACGAGCAGTACGTC. It yields the protein CASSQAGWGARGPRFNEQYV.

V and J are TRBV18 and TRBJ1-1; no clear D. This CDR3 contains 15 residues. The germline V and J ends were trimmed by 3 bases and 4 bases, with 15 bases remaining between them. Germline loops: CDR1 KGHSH, CDR2 LQKENI. The CDR3 DNA is TGTGCCAGCTCACCGGGTCCTCCAAGCGGCACTGAAGCTTTCTTT. This encodes CASSPGPPSGTEAFF.

This clone was counted a few times. The chain joins TRBV2 to TRBJ1-4; 10 nucleotides agree with TRBD1. CDR3 length equals 15 residues. V was clipped by 4 bases and J by 7 bases; unmatched bases: 6. Germline CDR1 reads SNHLY; CDR2 reads FYNNEI. The CDR3 loop is CASSGQGARSEKLFF. Written as DNA, the CDR3 is TGTGCCAGCAGTGGACAGGGGGCGCGATCTGAAAAACTGTTTTTT.

The V call is TRBV18, the J call TRBJ2-2; 9 bases agree with TRBD2. CDR1 KGHSH and CDR2 LQKENI come from the germline V gene. J gave up 1 base and V 4 bases, and 7 bases lay outside the gene matches. The CDR3 is 17 residues long. CDR3 protein: CASSLVAGAGNTGELFF. CDR3 in DNA: TGTGCCAGCTCACTCGTAGCGGGGGCCGGGAACACCGGGGAGCTGTTTTTT.

This clone has more than one count but fewer than ten. The chain employs TRBV5-5 and TRBJ1-4, with 9 bases lining up with TRBD1. The germline CDR1 and CDR2 sequences are SGHKS and YYEKEE (reference sequence). The junction had 7 bases not matched to a gene; V was cut back by 6 bases and J by 7 bases. The CDR3 runs 14 residues. The DNA for the CDR3 is TGTGCCAGCAAACCGGGACAGGGCGGTGAAAAACTGTTTTTT. Translated: CASKPGQGGEKLFF.